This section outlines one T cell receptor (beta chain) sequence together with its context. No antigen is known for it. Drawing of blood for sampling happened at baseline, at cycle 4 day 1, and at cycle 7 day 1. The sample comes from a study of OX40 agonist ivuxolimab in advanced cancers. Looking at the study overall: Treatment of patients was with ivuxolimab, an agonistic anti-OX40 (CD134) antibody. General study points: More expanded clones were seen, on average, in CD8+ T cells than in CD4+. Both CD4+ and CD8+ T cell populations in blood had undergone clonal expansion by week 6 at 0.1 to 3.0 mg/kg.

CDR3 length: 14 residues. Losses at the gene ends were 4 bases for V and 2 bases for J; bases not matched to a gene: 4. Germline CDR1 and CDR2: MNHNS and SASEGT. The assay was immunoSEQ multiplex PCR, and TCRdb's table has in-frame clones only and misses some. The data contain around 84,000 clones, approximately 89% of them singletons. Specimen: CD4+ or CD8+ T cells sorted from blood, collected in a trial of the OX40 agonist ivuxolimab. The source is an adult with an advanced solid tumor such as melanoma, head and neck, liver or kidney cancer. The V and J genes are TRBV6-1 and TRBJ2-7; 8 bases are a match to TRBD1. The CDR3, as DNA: TGTGCCAGCAGTGTTCAGGGGGCGACCTACGAGCAGTACTTC. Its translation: CASSVQGATYEQYF.